The present T cell receptor (beta chain) was sequenced within a study of long-term antiretroviral therapy in people with HIV. There are 14 residues in the CDR3. Unmatched junction bases numbered 4, after V lost 6 bases and J lost 3 bases. Germline V CDR1 and CDR2: MNHEY, SVGAGI. Cryopreserved PBMC, at roughly 0.85-11 million per sample, were present before DNA extraction. Study observations and caveats: ART was followed by higher diversity that remained below transplant donor controls. ART adherence, viral resistance and therapy changes were undocumented. Dominant in the repertoire at all time points were clones expanded before ART.

Run at survey level, the immunoSEQ assay was version v3.0. Produced via immunoSEQ multiplex PCR; TCRdb's table is partial and in-frame only. The sample has around 7,800 clones, over 60% seen once. A remark on this clone: Its antigen remains unidentified.

Sequenced here: unsorted PBMCs, sampled about 0.9 years before starting antiretroviral therapy. This sequence was found in a man in his forties or fifties with HIV. The rearrangement links TRBV6-5 to TRBJ1-5; 8 bases are a match to TRBD1. The CDR3 sequence is CASSQTGVNQPQHF. Here the CDR3 DNA reads TGTGCCAGCAGCCAGACAGGGGTCAATCAGCCCCAGCATTTT.